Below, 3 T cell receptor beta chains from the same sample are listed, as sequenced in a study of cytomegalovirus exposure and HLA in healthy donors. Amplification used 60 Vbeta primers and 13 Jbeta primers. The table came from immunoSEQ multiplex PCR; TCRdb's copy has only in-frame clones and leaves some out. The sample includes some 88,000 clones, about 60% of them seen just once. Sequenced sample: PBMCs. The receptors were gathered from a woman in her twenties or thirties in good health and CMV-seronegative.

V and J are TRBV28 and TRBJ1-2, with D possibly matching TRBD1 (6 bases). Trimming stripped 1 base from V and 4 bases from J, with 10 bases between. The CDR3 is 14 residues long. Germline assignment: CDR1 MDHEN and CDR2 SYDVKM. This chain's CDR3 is CASSLSTGPYGYTF. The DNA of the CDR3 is TGTGCCAGCAGTTTATCCACAGGGCCCTATGGCTACACCTTC.

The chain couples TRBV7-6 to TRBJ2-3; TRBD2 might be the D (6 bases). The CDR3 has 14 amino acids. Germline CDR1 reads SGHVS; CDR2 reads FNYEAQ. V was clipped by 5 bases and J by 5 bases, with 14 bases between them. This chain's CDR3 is CASSPGGSEDTQYF. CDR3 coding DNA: TGTGCCAGCAGCCCAGGAGGGTCGGAAGATACGCAGTATTTT.

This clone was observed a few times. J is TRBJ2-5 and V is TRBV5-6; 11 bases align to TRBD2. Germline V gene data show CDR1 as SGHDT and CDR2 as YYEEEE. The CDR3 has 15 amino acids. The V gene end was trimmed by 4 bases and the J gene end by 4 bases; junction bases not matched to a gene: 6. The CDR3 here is CASSQIAGGGETQYF. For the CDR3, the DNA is TGTGCCAGCAGCCAGATAGCGGGGGGGGGAGAGACCCAGTACTTC.